This T cell receptor (beta chain) was sequenced in a study of blood T cell repertoires in COVID-19. Study as a whole: The study drew acute and convalescent COVID-19 samples from the United States, Italy and Spain. T cells, B-cell-depleted T cells, or PBMCs provided the cDNA or gDNA that served as material.

Authors' methods: How many nucleated cells were present was estimated from reference gene primer amplification. Profiled with immunoSEQ multiplex PCR; TCRdb holds only in-frame clones, not every one. V, J and clone size are taken as reported in that table, and D and trimming were inferred from the DNA itself. This sample carries about 260,000 clones, 85% to 90% of them seen once, and the ten largest clones take 10% to 15%. This CDR3 comprises 13 residues. CDR1 and CDR2 from the germline V gene are DFQATT and SNEGSKA (reference sequence). After removal of 3 bases from V and 7 bases from J, the junction contained 6 bases not matched to a gene.

V gene TRBV20-1 combines with J gene TRBJ2-1; 7 bases align to TRBD2. This clonotype was sampled from a human donor in a cohort sampled during active COVID-19. The source material was peripheral blood. The CDR3 here is CSASMGLPNEQFF. DNA for the CDR3: TGCAGTGCTAGTATGGGACTACCTAATGAGCAGTTCTTC.